Below, 20 T cell receptor beta chains from the same sample are listed, as sequenced in a study of CD8 T cells in ankylosing spondylitis. TCRdb re-derived calls from the 5' RACE reads in MiXCR, one entry per CDR3 protein. The sample carries some 840,000 distinct CDR3 sequences, about 10% recorded once. These receptors' antigens are unknown. Whole-study results and caveats: Seemingly characteristic of ankylosing spondylitis blood was a TCR beta motif consisting of under ten highly homologous variants.

The specimen was blood, either unsorted or a sorted T cell fraction (not recorded which). Every receptor here comes from a male donor with ankylosing spondylitis.

This clonotype was counted a few times. The chain joins TRBV2 to TRBJ2-1, with 8 bases aligning to TRBD2. V lost 6 bases, J lost 3 bases, and 7 bases stayed unmatched. Germline V gene data show CDR1 as SNHLY and CDR2 as FYNNEI. CDR3 length: 15 amino acids. The chain's CDR3 is CASREELAVYNEQFF. The CDR3 region has the DNA TGTGCCAGCAGGGAGGAACTAGCGGTCTACAATGAGCAGTTCTTC.

The chain couples TRBV6-1 to TRBJ1-2, with D perhaps matching TRBD1 (5 bases). CDR1 and CDR2 (germline): MNHNS, SASEGT. The CDR3 length is 13 residues. V lost 6 bases and J lost 4, with 12 bases in between. CDR3 in DNA: TGTGCCAGCAGCGGGGCTTTTTTCTATGGCTACACCTTC. Translating gives CASSGAFFYGYTF.

This clonotype was recorded at least ten times. This chain connects TRBV20-1 to TRBJ1-1; TRBD1 is a possible D gene (6 bases). The CDR3 is 17 amino acids. Looked up from germline, CDR1 is DFQATT and CDR2 is SNEGSKA (reference sequence). The V and J ends lost 1 base and 5 bases respectively, with 23 bases between them. The CDR3 loop is CSARGRAEQGPKTEAFF. CDR3 nucleotides: TGCAGTGCTAGAGGAAGGGCGGAACAGGGACCCAAGACTGAAGCTTTCTTT.

This clonotype was seen many times. The V gene is TRBV7-8, the J gene TRBJ2-1, with TRBD1 as a possible D gene (6 bases). Germline V gene data show CDR1 as SGHVS and CDR2 as FQNEAQ. The germline V and J ends were trimmed by 4 bases and 9 bases, with 16 bases remaining between them. This CDR3 contains 14 residues. CDR3 sequence reads: CASSSEPYRAEQFF. As DNA, the CDR3 is TGTGCCAGCAGCTCCGAACCGTACAGGGCTGAGCAGTTCTTC. Full variable domain (remainder filled in from reference TRBV7-8 and TRBJ2-1): GAGVSQSPRYKVAKRGQDVALRCDPISGHVSLFWYQQALGQGPEFLTYFQNEAQLDKSGLPSDRFFAERPEGSVSTLKIQRTQQEDSAVYLCASSSEPYRAEQFFGPGTRLTVL.

The chain recombines TRBV20-1 with TRBJ1-1, with 7 nucleotides matching TRBD1. The CDR3 loop spans 14 amino acids. The junction had 11 bases not matched to a gene; V was cut back by 6 bases and J by 4 bases. Germline-derived CDR1 and CDR2 are DFQATT and SNEGSKA (reference sequence). The CDR3 DNA sequence: TGCAGTGCGAGGGGGCAGACAGGCAGCACTGAAGCTTTCTTT. Protein: CSARGQTGSTEAFF.

Here the CDR3 reads CASSPPLATDEQFF. In nucleotides, the CDR3 is TGTGCCAGCTCACCACCGCTTGCCACGGATGAGCAGTTCTTC. The chain has TRBV18 and TRBJ2-1; D is unclear. This CDR3 contains 14 residues. The germline V and J ends were trimmed by 0 bases and 8 bases, with 11 bases remaining between them. Germline V gene data show CDR1 as KGHSH and CDR2 as LQKENI.

The chain links TRBV12-3 or TRBV12-4 to TRBJ1-2; D perhaps matches TRBD1 (5 bases). This CDR3 is built from 15 residues. The V and J ends lost 3 bases and 6 bases respectively, with 17 bases between them. CDR3 in amino acids: CASSFRAGKWDGYTF. Written as DNA, the CDR3 is TGTGCCAGCAGTTTTAGGGCAGGGAAATGGGATGGCTACACCTTC.

This clonotype was detected many times. The rearrangement joins TRBV20-1 to TRBJ1-6, with a tentative D call TRBD1 (5 bases). V shed 6 bases and J shed 5 bases, with 11 bases lying between them. This CDR3 is built from 13 residues. Germline V gene data show CDR1 as DFQATT and CDR2 as SNEGSKA (reference sequence). The CDR3 loop reads CSAVTDNNSPLHF. The CDR3, as DNA: TGCAGTGCCGTGACAGACAATAATTCACCCCTCCACTTT.

The rearrangement joins TRBV12-3 or TRBV12-4 to TRBJ1-1, with 9 positions matching TRBD1. The V gene end was trimmed by 6 bases and the J gene end by 6 bases; junction bases not matched to a gene: 8. CDR3 length: 14 residues. Here the CDR3 DNA reads TGTGCCAGCAGCGCTGACAGGGGGTTAGCTGAAGCTTTCTTT. This translates into CASSADRGLAEAFF.

This clonotype was picked up many times. This sequence joins TRBV28 and TRBJ1-4, with 8 bases fitting TRBD1. This CDR3 is built from 14 residues. In germline, CDR1 is MDHEN, CDR2 SYDVKM. The V segment lost 8 bases and the J segment 8 bases; nucleotides outside the gene matches: 10. This chain's CDR3 is CASARGQGGEKLFF. CDR3 in DNA: TGTGCCAGCGCTAGAGGACAGGGAGGGGAAAAACTGTTTTTT.

J is TRBJ2-7 and V is TRBV5-5, with unresolved D. The germline gives CDR1 SGHKS, CDR2 YYEKEE (reference sequence). Trimming left V 3 bases short and J 2 bases short, with 12 bases between. This CDR3 is 14 amino acids long. CDR3 DNA: TGTGCCAGCAGCTCTGAGAGTTCTACCTACGAGCAGTACTTC. It codes for CASSSESSTYEQYF.

J is TRBJ2-7 and V is TRBV7-2; 12 nucleotides match TRBD2. This CDR3 has 17 residues. CDR1 and CDR2 from the germline V gene are SGHTA and FQGNSA. Trimming removed 5 bases from V and 3 bases from J; junction bases left unmatched: 11. The DNA for the CDR3 is TGTGCCAGCAGCCTCATTTCCGGGACTAGCGGGTACTACGAGCAGTACTTC. Protein sequence: CASSLISGTSGYYEQYF.

The CDR3 region is CASSSSGQGSYTEAFF. In nucleotides, the CDR3 is TGCGCCAGCAGCTCAAGCGGACAGGGGAGTTACACTGAAGCTTTCTTT. V gene TRBV5-1 combines with J gene TRBJ1-1, with TRBD1 identical over 9 bases. The CDR3 length is 16 residues. Germline values: CDR1 SGHRS, CDR2 YFSETQ. V lost 3 bases to trimming and J lost 3 bases; unmatched junction nucleotides: 9.

On this clonotype: One junction end disagrees with the germline gene, perhaps due to a read error. The CDR3 coding sequence is TGTGCCAGCAGTTTGCAGCGGGAGACCCAGTGCTTC. Translation gives CASSLQRETQCF. The gene calls are TRBV12-3 or TRBV12-4 and TRBJ2-5; 8 positions agree with TRBD2. This CDR3 contains 12 residues.

The chain links TRBV20-1 to TRBJ2-7; unclear D gene. Germline V gene lookup returns CDR1 DFQATT and CDR2 SNEGSKA (reference sequence). The CDR3 extends over 14 amino acids. The ends were cut back, 0 bases at V and 6 bases at J, with 15 bases in the middle. The CDR3 reads CSARDHFVTAEQYF. In nucleotides, the CDR3 is TGCAGTGCTAGAGATCATTTTGTAACAGCCGAGCAGTACTTC.

This clonotype came up a few times. The chain combines TRBV24-1 with TRBJ1-1; 7 bases align to TRBD1. V was pared by 7 bases and J by 0 bases, with 4 bases of the junction left unmatched. The CDR3 spans 14 residues. Germline CDR1 and CDR2: KGHDR and SFDVKD. The chain's CDR3 is CATRSGQLNTEAFF. In nucleotides, the CDR3 is TGTGCCACCAGATCGGGACAGTTGAACACTGAAGCTTTCTTT.

This clonotype was counted only a few times. V is TRBV15 and J is TRBJ1-1; tentative D call: TRBD1 (5 bases). V lost 0 bases to trimming and J lost 8 bases, with 13 bases between them. This CDR3 contains 14 residues. Per the germline V gene, CDR1 is LNHNV and CDR2 is YYDKDF (reference sequence). The CDR3 protein is CATSRDPRQPEAFF. CDR3 bases: TGTGCCACCAGCAGAGATCCCCGACAGCCCGAAGCTTTCTTT.

This clonotype came up a few times. The chain uses TRBV4-1 and TRBJ2-4, with D uncertain. The length of the CDR3 is 17 residues. Trimming pared 0 bases from V and 1 base from J, leaving 13 bases between. CDR1 MGHRA and CDR2 YSYEKL come from the germline V gene. The CDR3, as DNA: TGCGCCAGCAGCCAAGATGTCCTTCCCGGTGCCAAAAACATTCAGTACTTC. It translates to CASSQDVLPGAKNIQYF.

The rearrangement links TRBV7-2 to TRBJ1-6, with a tentative D call TRBD1 (5 bases). Between the trimmed V and J ends, which lost 5 bases and 10 bases, there was a span of 21 bases. Germline CDR1 reads SGHTA; CDR2 reads FQGNSA. CDR3 length: 16 residues. For the CDR3, the DNA is TGTGCCAGCAGCCCAATGGGCCTAAGGAGGGGATCACCCCTCCACTTT. Translating it yields CASSPMGLRRGSPLHF.

Ten or more counts support this clonotype. This rearrangement joins TRBV20-1 to TRBJ2-2; TRBD1 agrees at 9 bases. The V segment lost 6 bases and the J segment 0 bases; nucleotides outside the gene matches: 11. The CDR3 is 17 amino acids. Germline V gene lookup returns CDR1 DFQATT and CDR2 SNEGSKA (reference sequence). The CDR3 bases are TGCAGTGCCCGCTCTTGGGGACAGGGATCGAACACCGGGGAGCTGTTTTTT. This gives the protein CSARSWGQGSNTGELFF.